This TCR beta chain was identified during a study of blood T cell repertoires in COVID-19. Study details: From T cells, B-cell-depleted T cells, or PBMCs came the material, which was cDNA or gDNA.

TCRdb's copy holds only in-frame clones and misses some; the assay was immunoSEQ multiplex PCR. The table shows hundreds of thousands of clones, with approximately 82% occurring only once. Assignments of participants to cohorts depended upon their own reported clinical history. Trimming pared 5 bases from V and 15 bases from J, leaving 17 bases between. The CDR3 sequence is 12 residues long. The chain employs TRBV12-3 or TRBV12-4 and TRBJ2-1; a possible D gene is TRBD2 (5 bases). This receptor was taken from a middle-aged man who had been exposed to COVID-19. The sample comprised PBMCs or T cells enriched from blood (not recorded which). CDR3 region: CASSSGLPSGFF. In DNA form, the CDR3 reads TGTGCCAGCAGTAGTGGACTCCCAAGTGGGTTCTTC.